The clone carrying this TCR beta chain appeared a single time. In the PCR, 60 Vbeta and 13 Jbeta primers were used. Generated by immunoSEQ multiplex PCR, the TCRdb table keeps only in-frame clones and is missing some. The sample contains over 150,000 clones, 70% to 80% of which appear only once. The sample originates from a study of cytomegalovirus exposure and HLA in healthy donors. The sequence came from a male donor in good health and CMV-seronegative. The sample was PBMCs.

The CDR3 DNA reads TGCGCCAGCAGCTTGGGAGGCGTTTACTCCTACAATGAGCAGTTCTTC. It translates to CASSLGGVYSYNEQFF. V gene TRBV5-1 combines with J gene TRBJ2-1, with D unclear. Trimming cost V 0 bases and J 0 bases, with 10 bases left between them. The V gene's germline CDR1 is SGHRS and CDR2 YFSETQ. This CDR3 region has 16 residues.